This T cell receptor beta chain was captured by sequencing in a study of blood T cell repertoires in COVID-19. Across the whole study: Sites in the United States, Italy and Spain provided acute and convalescent COVID-19 samples. Sources were T cells, B-cell-depleted T cells, or PBMCs; the material itself was cDNA or gDNA.

This clone was counted between two and nine times. Germline V gene data show CDR1 as SGDLS and CDR2 as YYNGEE. The CDR3 length is 16 residues. The V and J ends lost 0 bases and 0 bases, in that order; junction bases with no gene match: 0. Original analysis: Estimates of nucleated cell counts were drawn from the amplification of reference gene primers. Method: immunoSEQ multiplex PCR; TCRdb's copy keeps in-frame clones and lacks some. V, J and clone size reflect that table, while D and trimming were determined from the DNA. This sample yields 15,000 to 20,000 clones, of which about 80% are seen a single time; approximately 11% belongs to the top ten.

This sequence joins TRBV9 and TRBJ2-3; 11 bases match TRBD2. The receptor was derived from an elderly man with acute or convalescent COVID-19. The source material was peripheral blood. CDR3 amino acids: CASSVGTSGSTDTQYF. DNA for the CDR3: TGTGCCAGCAGCGTAGGGACTAGCGGGAGCACAGATACGCAGTATTTT.